This record looks at one TCR beta chain sequence and its context. Clones were read by immunoSEQ multiplex PCR, and TCRdb kept only the in-frame ones, dropping some. The table includes about 140,000 clones, roughly 91% detected once. The record originates from a study of T cell responses to AZD1222 COVID-19 vaccine. Sequencing was performed on peripheral blood, taken on day 0 of AZD1222 vaccination. The TCR was taken from an adult in good health.

The CDR3 sequence: CASSLGGVRGYGYTF. CDR3 sequence (DNA): TGTGCCAGCAGCCTCGGCGGGGTTAGAGGCTATGGCTACACCTTC. This chain joins TRBV7-2 and TRBJ1-2; no definite D call. The V gene's germline CDR1 is SGHTA and CDR2 FQGNSA. CDR3 length equals 15 residues. V dropped 5 bases and J dropped 4 bases, with 17 bases sitting between them.